One and the same sample provided the 2 T cell receptor beta chains below, sequenced in a study of T-cell memory formation after mild COVID-19. Via MiXCR, TCRdb re-called the 5' RACE reads, giving one row per CDR3 protein. The sample lists some 290,000 distinct CDR3 sequences, around 15% occurring once. The specimen was PBMCs or a T cell subset sorted from them (not recorded which). Receptors were obtained from a man aged 18 to 29 who had mild COVID-19 (a few samples of this study predate the infection). Cell type and time point are not known.

The genes are TRBV9 and TRBJ1-6, with TRBD1 matching over 8 bases. Germline CDR1 reads SGDLS; CDR2 reads YYNGEE. This CDR3 is 15 amino acids long. Trimming took 4 bases from V and 6 from J; bases not matched to a gene: 6. The chain's CDR3 is CASSSSGTGNSPLHF. CDR3 coding DNA: TGTGCCAGCAGCTCCTCCGGGACAGGTAATTCACCCCTCCACTTT.

This clonotype was picked up a small number of times. The chain links TRBV1 to TRBJ2-5; whether TRBD1, the table's D call, matches the DNA was not checked. TRBV1 is deemed a pseudogene. The CDR3 loop spans 18 amino acids. The CDR3 spells CTSSSYQGSGGVQETQYF. The CDR3 DNA reads TGCACCAGCAGCTCCTATCAGGGTAGCGGGGGCGTTCAAGAGACCCAGTACTTC.